Below are 2 T cell receptor beta chains sequenced from a single sample in a study of spatial heterogeneity in lung cancer. The time point denotes: sample taken at primary tumor resection. TCRdb passed the 5' RACE reads through MiXCR, listing each CDR3 protein once. Among 20,000 to 25,000 distinct CDR3 sequences listed, around 4.6% were seen once. This specimen was PBMCs, taken at surgery. These receptors all come from a male donor with early-stage non-small cell lung cancer.

This clonotype showed up many times. CDR3: CAISGEDSYEQYF. CDR3 nucleotides: TGTGCCATCAGTGGAGAGGACAGCTACGAGCAGTACTTC. The chain couples TRBV10-3 to TRBJ2-7; the D gene is possibly TRBD1 (6 bases). Germline-derived CDR1 and CDR2 are ENHRY and SYGVKD. The CDR3 covers 13 residues. V was pared by 4 bases and J by 3 bases, with 10 bases between.

This clonotype occurred many times. The chain uses TRBV30 and TRBJ2-7, with D possibly matching TRBD2 (7 bases). Germline V CDR1 and CDR2: GTSNPN, SVGIG (reference sequence). The CDR3 runs to 14 residues. Trimming pared 3 bases from V and 7 bases from J, leaving 19 bases between. CDR3 residues: CAWRTKGGLGEQYF. For the CDR3, the DNA is TGTGCCTGGAGAACCAAGGGGGGGCTGGGTGAGCAGTACTTC.